This TCR beta chain was identified in a study of T cells in localized non-small cell lung cancer. Study-level findings and limits: Among the top 100 tumor clones, a median around 57 appeared in adjacent lung.

As to this clone: Its target is not known.

Germline assignment: CDR1 MNHNS and CDR2 SASEGT. CDR3 length: 19 residues. V shed 0 bases and J 3 bases; nucleotides not matched to a gene: 9. The assay was immunoSEQ multiplex PCR, and TCRdb's table has in-frame clones only and misses some. This sample has 30,000 to 40,000 clones, with 90% found just once. This chain links TRBV6-1 with TRBJ2-5; TRBD2 matches at 14 bases. The sequences come from peripheral blood, collected before any cancer treatment. The sequence derives from a man aged 35 to 70 with stage I lung adenocarcinoma. The CDR3 DNA reads as TGTGCCAGCAGTGAAGCAGTTGGGACTAGCGGGGGATTAAAAGAGACCCAGTACTTC. It is translated as CASSEAVGTSGGLKETQYF.